This TCR beta chain was recorded in a study of post-analysis software for immune sequencing data. Notes on the study in general: The study found TRBV5-6, TRBV5-1 and TRBV20-1 among four to six TRBV segments more frequent in patients than controls.

CDR1 and CDR2 from the germline V gene are SGHDN and FVKESK. This CDR3 is 16 amino acids long. V lost 4 bases, J lost 0 bases, and 13 bases lay in between. Unique molecular identifiers had been added to the TCR beta cDNA libraries. TCRdb redid the calling of the PCR reads with MiXCR, one entry per CDR3 protein. The sample yields about 770,000 distinct CDR3 sequences, 46% seen once. As for this clonotype: Antigen specificity is unknown.

The genes are TRBV14 and TRBJ2-1; D gene unclear. This TCR derives from a girl between 5 and 17 years old with multiple sclerosis. The sequenced sample was blood. Here the CDR3 reads CASSLLTPSSYNEQFF. Written as DNA, the CDR3 is TGTGCCAGCAGCCTCCTGACTCCTAGCTCCTACAATGAGCAGTTCTTC.